These T cell receptor beta chains were read from a single sample in a study of T cells in Graves' hyperthyroidism and ophthalmopathy. A single record per CDR3 protein comes from TCRdb applying MiXCR to the multiplex PCR reads. Among about 740,000 distinct CDR3 sequences listed, approximately 14% were seen once. The specimen sequenced was blood. The receptors shown here come from a young woman with Graves' hyperthyroidism. Both conserved end residues are part of each CDR3. The listing skips clone size in some rows; elsewhere it reads once, few, many or a size class.

clone size	J gene	V gene	CDR3 protein
many	TRBJ2-7	TRBV28	CASSLQGTRSNEQYF
many	TRBJ1-1	TRBV28	CASSFSSSSVTEAFF
many	TRBJ2-1	TRBV20-1	CSARDSPLDNEQFF
many	TRBJ2-1	TRBV20-1	CSAAPRGEQFF
many	TRBJ1-1	TRBV3-1	CASSYGTVNTEAFF
many	TRBJ2-1	TRBV7-9	CASSAPPSTSGKGNEQFF
NA	TRBJ2-2	TRBV15	CATSPETDTGELFF
many	TRBJ2-5	TRBV6-5	CASSYYGTGGGETQYF
many	TRBJ1-5	TRBV18	CASSPLAGSNQPQHF
NA	TRBJ1-6	TRBV10-1	CASTGSLNSPLHF
NA	TRBJ2-3	TRBV5-1	CASSLGLTQYF
NA	TRBJ2-7	TRBV30	CAWTRSGEQYF
many	TRBJ1-1	TRBV5-1	CASSLGAGVEAFF
few	TRBJ1-2	TRBV14	CASSQRTWELYGYTF
many	TRBJ1-5	TRBV15	CATSRRQSNQPQHF
many	TRBJ2-7	TRBV28	CASTLTGSSYEQYF
NA	TRBJ2-7	TRBV5-4	CASSKPAGASYEQYF
few	TRBJ2-5	TRBV6-1	CASSNQGAETQYF
many	TRBJ2-5	TRBV20-1	CSALDSPNGPQETQYF
few	TRBJ1-2	TRBV28	CASSLEVVQLGYTF
few	TRBJ1-4	TRBV6-2/TRBV6-3	CASSYKGLGNEKLFF
many	TRBJ2-7	TRBV20-1	CSARVGASGTREQYF
many	TRBJ1-2	TRBV13	CASSLAAAGIRYGYTF
NA	TRBJ2-3	TRBV6-1	CASRGAGGIGDTQYF
many	TRBJ2-1	TRBV30	CAWSVLGREGRNEQFF
few	TRBJ1-6	TRBV12-3/TRBV12-4	CASTGTYNSPLHF
few	TRBJ2-1	TRBV4-1	CASSLGQGYYNEQFF
few	TRBJ1-5	TRBV6-1	CASSDWHNSNQPQHF
NA	TRBJ2-4	TRBV28	CASSEGSEAKNIQYF
many	TRBJ2-7	TRBV11-2	CASSQTRQGYEQYF
NA	TRBJ1-5	TRBV10-3	CATKTGDQPQHF
many	TRBJ2-3	TRBV27	CASSHGQPIGYTDTQYF
few	TRBJ2-1	TRBV9	CASSVEGGVSYNEQFF
few	TRBJ1-2	TRBV12-3/TRBV12-4	CASSAGTARNYGYTF
few	TRBJ1-1	TRBV30	CAWSPWTTGTEAFF
NA	TRBJ2-1	TRBV7-9	CASSPGLHSLNEQFF
NA	TRBJ1-1	TRBV6-2/TRBV6-3	CASSSTSRGRTDTEAFF
NA	TRBJ1-2	TRBV4-1	CASSPGGDRVDGYTF
few	TRBJ2-7	TRBV7-6	CASSLSASYEQYF
many	TRBJ2-7	TRBV20-1	CSANSGATYEQYF
NA	TRBJ2-7	TRBV2	CASSAGRANEQYF
few	TRBJ2-1	TRBV20-1	CSARGPGEEQFF
many	TRBJ1-2	TRBV28	CASSSGGGVGGYTF
many	TRBJ2-1	TRBV11-1	CASSLAPGLAEYNEQFF
many	TRBJ2-3	TRBV14	CASSQVPGVEDTQYF
many	TRBJ2-1	TRBV2	CASSPLEGDEQFF
few	TRBJ2-3	TRBV19	CASSPSGTGVSTDTQYF
many	TRBJ2-7	TRBV3-1	CASSQVPTLGYEQYF
NA	TRBJ1-6	TRBV12-3/TRBV12-4	CASSPDSPLIYSPLHF
NA	TRBJ2-3	TRBV30	CAWTFGTDTQYF
many	TRBJ2-5	TRBV12-3/TRBV12-4	CASSLKSRYVAQYF
few	TRBJ2-1	TRBV20-1	CSAYAGTKKYNEQFF